This TCR beta chain is from a study of cytomegalovirus exposure and HLA in healthy donors. Across the whole study: Genetic ancestry analysis placed approximately 78% of the roughly 400 donors that were genotyped in the Caucasian-associated cluster.

PCR amplification relied on 60 Vbeta primers (plus 13 Jbeta primers). Original processing notes: Later reanalysis found 70 million to 95 million unique TCR beta chains, roughly 10 million of them shared. Profiled with immunoSEQ multiplex PCR; TCRdb holds only in-frame clones, not every one. V, J and clone size reflect that table, while D and trimming were determined from the DNA. The sample has 110,000 to 150,000 clones; roughly 65% are singletons. Points on this clone: No antigen is known for it.

Between the trimmed V and J ends, which lost 2 bases and 3 bases, there was a span of 7 bases. The germline V gene encodes CDR1 MNHEY and CDR2 SMNVEV (reference sequence). The CDR3 runs to 13 residues. General study points: V segments that were indistinguishable, TRBV6-2 and TRBV6-3 among them, were omitted from analysis.

The receptor was isolated from a woman aged 25 to 39 in good health and CMV-seronegative. Sequenced sample: PBMCs. V gene TRBV27 combines with J gene TRBJ2-5, with a tentative D call TRBD1 (5 bases). The CDR3 DNA reads as TGTGCCAGCAGTTTAACAGGAGAAGAGACCCAGTACTTC. Protein sequence: CASSLTGEETQYF.